A single T cell receptor (beta chain) is shown here with its context. Authors' data handling: Amplification of reference gene primers provided the estimated nucleated cell counts. Profiled with immunoSEQ multiplex PCR; TCRdb holds only in-frame clones, not every one. From that table come the V and J calls and clone size; the DNA was used to work out D and trimming. The table lists 150,000 to 180,000 clones, about four fifths of them singletons, with roughly 29% in the top ten. This specimen belongs to a study of blood T cell repertoires in COVID-19. Study context: Acute and convalescent COVID-19 samples came from the United States, Italy and Spain. Sources were T cells, B-cell-depleted T cells, or PBMCs; the material itself was cDNA or gDNA.

CDR3 length equals 13 residues. Losses at the gene ends were 3 bases for V and 8 bases for J; bases not matched to a gene: 6. The sequenced sample was peripheral blood. This sequence originates from a woman aged 55-70 years with acute or convalescent COVID-19. This chain joins TRBV12-3 or TRBV12-4 and TRBJ1-2; TRBD1 agrees at 7 bases. In DNA, the CDR3 is TGTGCCAGCAGTTTTGGGCAGGGGGAGGGCTACACCTTC. This sequence encodes CASSFGQGEGYTF.